The TCR beta chain under discussion was sequenced for a study of cytomegalovirus exposure and HLA in healthy donors. This CDR3 has 16 amino acids. 60 Vbeta and 13 Jbeta primers were used in PCR. TCRdb's copy holds only in-frame clones and misses some; the assay was immunoSEQ multiplex PCR. The sample lists around 170,000 clones, 65% to 80% seen once, with around 3.2% in the top ten. Specimen: PBMCs. The clonotype was recovered from a woman in her forties or fifties in good health and CMV-seropositive. The genes are TRBV21-1 and TRBJ1-2. TRBV21-1 is annotated as a pseudogene. This chain's CDR3 is CASSKPKAGGHYGYTF. CDR3 coding DNA: TGTGCCAGCAGCAAACCAAAGGCGGGGGGCCACTATGGCTACACCTTC.